These 29 T cell receptor beta chains were all obtained from the same sample, sequenced in a study of T cells in Graves' hyperthyroidism and ophthalmopathy. Using RNA transcripts as the source, TCR beta CDR3 regions were amplified. HTBI primers drove first-round RT-PCR of the TCR CDR3. One entry per CDR3 protein, called by TCRdb with MiXCR from the multiplex PCR reads. The sample comprises approximately 620,000 distinct CDR3 sequences, 11% to 15% of which are singletons, and around 5.4% rests with the top ten. The sample comprised blood. The source is a young woman with Graves' hyperthyroidism that later progressed to Graves' ophthalmopathy.

There are many counts of this clonotype. The CDR3 DNA reads as TGTGCCAGCATAGGGGTTTTCTCTGGGGCCAACGTCCTGACTTTC. Translation: CASIGVFSGANVLTF. The rearrangement links TRBV12-3 or TRBV12-4 to TRBJ2-6; weak D call: TRBD1 (5 bases). The V gene lost 7 bases and the J gene lost 0 bases, with 10 bases spanning the gap. The CDR3 loop spans 15 amino acids.

This clonotype was picked up a small number of times. V and J are TRBV20-1 and TRBJ2-7; 7 positions match TRBD1. V shed 1 base and J 2 bases; nucleotides not matched to a gene: 8. The CDR3 has 15 amino acids. CDR1 DFQATT and CDR2 SNEGSKA come from the germline V gene (reference sequence). The chain's CDR3 is CSARVNPGTAYEQYF. The CDR3 DNA reads as TGCAGTGCTAGAGTTAACCCCGGGACAGCCTACGAGCAGTACTTC.

Many counts were recorded for this clonotype. J is TRBJ1-1 and V is TRBV6-2 or TRBV6-3; TRBD1 matches 7 bases. CDR1 is MNHEY and CDR2 is SVGEGT in the germline V gene. V lost 6 bases and J lost 0; bases outside the gene matches: 4. The CDR3 is 14 amino acids. CDR3 nucleotide sequence: TGTGCCAGCAGGGAACAGGGGCTGAACACTGAAGCTTTCTTT. Its protein is CASREQGLNTEAFF.

This clonotype was recorded many times. The chain combines TRBV5-1 with TRBJ1-2; D remains unclear. The V gene's germline CDR1 is SGHRS and CDR2 YFSETQ. The CDR3 totals 13 residues. V lost 0 bases, J lost 6 bases, and 9 bases lay in between. The CDR3 here is CASSLGRVNGYTF. The DNA of the CDR3 is TGCGCCAGCAGCTTGGGAAGGGTAAATGGCTACACCTTC.

The chain is built from TRBV4-2 and TRBJ2-2; TRBD2 matches at 11 bases. CDR1 LGHNA and CDR2 YNFKEQ come from the germline V gene. V gave up 3 bases and J gave up 4 bases; unmatched junction bases: 7. CDR3 length equals 17 residues. As DNA, the CDR3 is TGTGCCAGCAGCCAGCCTGGGGGGACTAGCGGCACCGGGGAGCTGTTTTTT. This gives the protein CASSQPGGTSGTGELFF.

This clonotype has at least ten counts. The chain employs TRBV2 and TRBJ2-3; 10 nucleotides align to TRBD2. The trim removed 4 bases at V and 4 bases at J, leaving 26 bases unmatched. The CDR3 has 22 residues. Germline CDR1 and CDR2: SNHLY and FYNNEI. The CDR3 nucleotides are TGTGCCAGCAGTGCGATCGGAAGTGATAGCGGGAGGACCCAGCCAAGCGCAGATACGCAGTATTTT. Protein: CASSAIGSDSGRTQPSADTQYF.

This clonotype showed up many times. The rearrangement links TRBV6-1 to TRBJ2-7; unclear D gene. Germline V CDR1 and CDR2: MNHNS, SASEGT. The CDR3 extends over 14 amino acids. V was pared by 8 bases and J by 0 bases, with 14 bases between. Written as DNA, the CDR3 is TGTGCCAGCCCGATAACAGAGAGCTCCTACGAGCAGTACTTC. It is translated as CASPITESSYEQYF.

This clonotype was detected only a few times. Just one base apart from a much larger clone, this may be a read error. This chain's CDR3 is CASRSDRLSTEAFF. CDR3 DNA sequence: TGTGCCAGCAGATCCGACCGTTTGAGCACTGAAGCTTTCTTT. V is TRBV7-3 and J is TRBJ1-1; no reliable D call. V shed 6 bases and J shed 4 bases, with 15 bases lying between them. CDR1 and CDR2 (germline): SGHTA, FQGTGA. The CDR3 is 14 amino acids.

CDR3 protein: CASNRDPSTDTQYF. The CDR3 coding sequence is TGTGCCAGCAACCGGGATCCCAGCACAGATACGCAGTATTTT. The V and J genes are TRBV6-1 and TRBJ2-3; TRBD2 might be the D (5 bases). V was cut by 7 bases and J by 0 bases, with 11 bases left in between. The CDR3 has 14 amino acids. Germline-derived CDR1 and CDR2 are MNHNS and SASEGT.

This clonotype was found many times. The rearrangement joins TRBV11-3 to TRBJ2-1; TRBD2 matches at 13 bases. The ends lost 0 bases at V and 10 bases at J; junction bases unmatched: 0. This CDR3 contains 14 residues. The germline gives CDR1 SGHNT, CDR2 YENEEA. The CDR3 nucleotides are TGTGCCAGCAGCTTAGAGGGACTAGCGGGAGAGCAGTTCTTC. The encoded protein is CASSLEGLAGEQFF.

For this clonotype: The CDR3 does not close with the conserved phenylalanine or tryptophan, likely indicating a read error. Written as DNA, the CDR3 is TGTGCCACCGGGACACCAATGAACACTGAAGCTTTCCTT. It yields the protein CATGTPMNTEAFL. The chain joins TRBV10-3 to TRBJ1-1, with D possibly being TRBD1 (6 bases). Germline-derived CDR1 and CDR2 are ENHRY and SYGVKD. Trimming pared 10 bases from V and 0 bases from J, leaving 12 bases between. This CDR3 contains 13 residues.

This clonotype occurred many times. The rearrangement joins TRBV20-1 to TRBJ1-1; maybe TRBD1 (5 bases). This CDR3 spans 16 amino acids. Trimming shortened V by 2 bases and J by 0 bases, and 16 bases separated the two germline ends. CDR1 and CDR2 from the germline V gene are DFQATT and SNEGSKA (reference sequence). The CDR3 reads CSARPWGAGVNTEAFF. CDR3 sequence (DNA): TGCAGTGCTAGACCCTGGGGCGCGGGTGTGAACACTGAAGCTTTCTTT.

The J gene is TRBJ2-2, the V gene TRBV14, with D possibly TRBD1 on 5 matching bases. Trimming pared 4 bases from V and 5 bases from J, leaving 11 bases between. This CDR3 comprises 14 residues. CDR1 SGHDN and CDR2 FVKESK come from the germline V gene. DNA for the CDR3: TGTGCCAGCAGCCGACAGACTGGAACCGGGGAGCTGTTTTTT. It translates to CASSRQTGTGELFF.

This clonotype was detected ten times or more. The chain couples TRBV14 to TRBJ2-1; 11 bases map to TRBD2. Germline trimming cut 6 bases from V and 8 bases from J; bases unmatched to any gene: 12. Looked up from germline, CDR1 is SGHDN and CDR2 is FVKESK. This CDR3 spans 16 amino acids. The CDR3 loop is CASSPRGLAGEDEQFF. The CDR3 DNA is TGTGCCAGCAGTCCCCGCGGACTAGCGGGCGAGGATGAGCAGTTCTTC.

This clonotype was counted ten times or more. The J gene is TRBJ2-1, the V gene TRBV7-2; no clear D gene. Germline loops: CDR1 SGHTA, CDR2 FQGNSA. The V gene lost 4 bases and the J gene lost 4 bases, with 11 bases spanning the gap. The CDR3 has 14 amino acids. The CDR3 is CASSSPPQYNEQFF. Written as DNA, the CDR3 is TGTGCCAGCAGCTCCCCCCCCCAATACAATGAGCAGTTCTTC.

This clonotype was seen at least ten times. The CDR3 DNA reads as TGTGCCAGTAGTCGGCGGTATACTGAAGCTTTCTTT. This sequence encodes CASSRRYTEAFF. The chain combines TRBV19 with TRBJ1-1; D is undetermined. CDR1 and CDR2 from the germline V gene are LNHDA and SQIVND (reference sequence). V dropped 5 bases and J dropped 5 bases, with 9 bases sitting between them. CDR3 length: 12 residues.

This clonotype was found a few times. V and J are TRBV4-3 and TRBJ2-7; a possible D gene is TRBD2 (5 bases). The CDR3 covers 15 residues. V was clipped by 0 bases and J by 6 bases, with 15 bases between them. Germline CDR1 and CDR2: LGHNA and YSLEER. CDR3 sequence reads: CASSQDWQRESEQYF. CDR3 coding DNA: TGCGCCAGCAGCCAAGATTGGCAGAGGGAAAGCGAGCAGTACTTC.

This clonotype was counted only a few times. The V gene is TRBV9, the J gene TRBJ2-1; the match to TRBD2 covers 11 bases. Losses at the gene ends were 0 bases for V and 8 bases for J; bases not matched to a gene: 4. Germline assignment: CDR1 SGDLS and CDR2 YYNGEE. The CDR3 runs 15 residues. CDR3 region: CASSVELAGDHEQFF. Here the CDR3 DNA reads TGTGCCAGCAGCGTAGAACTAGCGGGAGACCATGAGCAGTTCTTC. Full variable domain (outside the CDR3, taken from reference TRBV9 and TRBJ2-1): DSGVTQTPKHLITATGQRVTLRCSPRSGDLSVYWYQQSLDQGLQFLIQYYNGEERAKGNILERFSAQQFPDLHSELNLSSLELGDSALYFCASSVELAGDHEQFFGPGTRLTVL.

This clonotype was detected a few times. The chain carries TRBV4-3 and TRBJ1-1, with D hard to call. Per the germline V gene, CDR1 is LGHNA and CDR2 is YSLEER. V was cut by 0 bases and J by 1 base, with 9 bases left in between. CDR3 length equals 15 residues. CDR3 protein: CASSQERHSNTEAFF. Here the CDR3 DNA reads TGCGCCAGCAGCCAAGAAAGACACTCGAACACTGAAGCTTTCTTT.

This clonotype has at least ten counts. The chain recombines TRBV2 with TRBJ1-5; TRBD1 aligns across 9 bases. V shed 9 bases and J 3 bases; nucleotides not matched to a gene: 3. Germline CDR1 and CDR2: SNHLY and FYNNEI. The length of the CDR3 is 13 residues. DNA of the CDR3: TGTGCCAGGGGACAGGGTGCCAATCAGCCCCAGCATTTT. This sequence encodes CARGQGANQPQHF.

There are many counts of this clonotype. The rearrangement uses TRBV2 and TRBJ1-1; no definite D call. Trimming removed 4 bases at V and 1 base at J, with 10 bases between. CDR3 length: 14 amino acids. Germline V gene data show CDR1 as SNHLY and CDR2 as FYNNEI. CDR3 coding DNA: TGTGCCAGCAGTGGAGCACAGAAGAACACTGAAGCTTTCTTT. It codes for CASSGAQKNTEAFF. The entire variable domain, with the rest obtained from reference TRBV2 and TRBJ1-1, is as follows: EPEVTQTPSHQVTQMGQEVILRCVPISNHLYFYWYRQILGQKVEFLVSFYNNEISEKSEIFDDQFSVERPDGSNFTLKIRSTKLEDSAMYFCASSGAQKNTEAFFGQGTRLTVV.

This clonotype was detected many times. In DNA, the CDR3 is TGCGCCAGCGGGAGGCAAAATAAAGATACGCAGTATTTT. Protein sequence: CASGRQNKDTQYF. The rearrangement uses TRBV5-1 and TRBJ2-3; tentative D call: TRBD2 (6 bases). The germline V gene has CDR1 SGHRS and CDR2 YFSETQ. This CDR3 comprises 13 residues. Trimming removed 7 bases at V and 5 bases at J, with 14 bases between.

This clonotype showed up many times. The chain carries TRBV10-3 and TRBJ1-2; 8 nucleotides match TRBD1. The CDR3 has 16 amino acids. V was clipped by 2 bases and J by 4 bases; unmatched bases: 9. The V gene's germline CDR1 is ENHRY and CDR2 SYGVKD. CDR3 in DNA: TGTGCCATCAGTGAGGCGATCCCGGACAGGGCCTATGGCTACACCTTC. Its protein is CAISEAIPDRAYGYTF.

The rearrangement links TRBV5-5 to TRBJ2-1, with 11 bases matching TRBD2. This CDR3 spans 18 amino acids. Losses at the gene ends were 0 bases for V and 4 bases for J; bases not matched to a gene: 9. CDR1 and CDR2 from the germline V gene are SGHKS and YYEKEE (reference sequence). CDR3 sequence (DNA): TGTGCCAGCAGCTTGGGGGTAGCGGGAGGGCCTCCGTACAATGAGCAGTTCTTC. Translating gives CASSLGVAGGPPYNEQFF.

V and J are TRBV9 and TRBJ1-5; 7 bases map to TRBD1. The CDR3 is 13 amino acids. The germline gives CDR1 SGDLS, CDR2 YYNGEE. With V trimmed by 8 bases and J by 4 bases, 6 bases remained unmatched. This chain's CDR3 is CASGQEGNQPQHF. The CDR3 DNA sequence: TGTGCCAGTGGACAGGAGGGTAATCAGCCCCAGCATTTT.

The chain joins TRBV4-3 to TRBJ2-5; D is undetermined. Trimming left V 0 bases short and J 5 bases short, with 7 bases between. The CDR3 consists of 13 residues. Germline V gene sequence: CDR1 LGHNA, CDR2 YSLEER. Written as DNA, the CDR3 is TGCGCCAGCAGCCAAGACGTTTTCGAGACCCAGTACTTC. Translated: CASSQDVFETQYF.

This clonotype was detected ten times or more. This chain joins TRBV19 and TRBJ1-1; maybe TRBD1 (6 bases). The CDR3 covers 14 residues. V lost 6 bases, J lost 1 base, and 12 bases lay in between. Germline CDR1 reads LNHDA; CDR2 reads SQIVND (reference sequence). The CDR3 DNA reads as TGTGCCAGTAGCCCCGGACAGTGGAACACTGAAGCTTTCTTT. Translating gives CASSPGQWNTEAFF.

This clonotype was seen at least ten times. The chain is built from TRBV7-2 and TRBJ1-1; TRBD1 agrees at 8 bases. The CDR3 length is 15 residues. The V gene's germline CDR1 is SGHTA and CDR2 FQGNSA. J lost 4 bases, V lost 5 bases, and 9 bases had no gene match. The CDR3 here is CASSIQGAVGTEAFF. The CDR3 DNA reads TGTGCCAGCAGCATCCAGGGGGCCGTAGGCACTGAAGCTTTCTTT.

This clonotype was seen repeatedly, ten times or more. V gene TRBV10-3 combines with J gene TRBJ2-2; no clear D gene. Germline assignment: CDR1 ENHRY and CDR2 SYGVKD. The CDR3 sequence is 14 residues long. Trimming removed 4 bases from V and 0 bases from J, with 6 bases in between. The CDR3 is CAISAKPNTGELFF. The DNA of the CDR3 is TGTGCCATCAGTGCCAAGCCGAACACCGGGGAGCTGTTTTTT.